Here is one T cell receptor (beta chain) with its context. Its antigen remains unknown. TCRdb's table, derived via immunoSEQ multiplex PCR, lists solely in-frame clones and lacks some. The table lists tens of thousands of clones, roughly 80% of them singletons, with about 10% in the top ten. This sample is drawn from a study of OX40 agonist ivuxolimab in advanced cancers. Broader study findings: Compared with CD4+, CD8+ T cells on average had more expanded clones.

Germline loops: CDR1 SGHAT, CDR2 FQNNGV. This CDR3 is 13 amino acids long. Trimming removed 3 bases from V and 5 bases from J, with 10 bases in between. This TCR derives from an adult with an advanced solid tumor such as melanoma, head and neck, liver or kidney cancer. V is TRBV11-2 and J is TRBJ1-1; D might be TRBD1 (5 bases). This specimen was CD4+ or CD8+ T cells sorted from blood, taken in a trial of the OX40 agonist ivuxolimab. The CDR3 spells CASSFGRATEAFF. The DNA for the CDR3 is TGTGCCAGCAGCTTCGGCAGGGCTACTGAAGCTTTCTTT.